These 23 T cell receptor beta chains were all obtained from the same sample, sequenced in a study of cytomegalovirus exposure and HLA in healthy donors. It was with 60 Vbeta and 13 Jbeta primers that the PCR ran. The repertoire was sequenced with immunoSEQ multiplex PCR; TCRdb's copy has only in-frame clones and lacks some. The data show 150,000 to 200,000 clones, 70% to 80% seen once. The source material was PBMCs. The source is a man aged 18 to 30 in good health and CMV-seropositive.

This clone was seen only a few times. The junction shows a germline mismatch at one end, possibly a read error. The J gene is TRBJ2-4, the V gene TRBV10-1; D is uncertain. The CDR3 length is 15 residues. Germline V gene sequence: CDR1 WNHNN, CDR2 SYGVQD (reference sequence). DNA for the CDR3: TGCGCCAGCAGTGAGTCTTCTTCGCGTGGGCCCGGCCAAGTCTTC. Protein product: CASSESSSRGPGQVF.

The chain couples TRBV6-6 to TRBJ2-7; perhaps TRBD1 as D (6 bases). Germline-derived CDR1 and CDR2 are MNHNY and SVGAGI (reference sequence). The CDR3 has 14 amino acids. The germline V and J ends were trimmed by 11 bases and 3 bases, with 20 bases remaining between them. The CDR3 DNA is TGTGCCCCCACTTCGGACAGATTATACTACGAGCAGTACTTC. This gives the protein CAPTSDRLYYEQYF.

The chain carries TRBV5-1 and TRBJ2-4, with D perhaps matching TRBD2 (7 bases). This CDR3 region has 18 residues. V was shortened by 4 bases and J by 0 bases, with 20 bases between the two germline ends. Per germline, CDR1 SGHRS and CDR2 YFSETQ. The CDR3 sequence: CASSARTSGDIAKNIQYF. The CDR3 DNA is TGCGCCAGCAGCGCTCGGACTAGTGGGGACATAGCCAAAAACATTCAGTACTTC.

V is TRBV11-2 and J is TRBJ2-5; D not resolved. Germline V gene sequence: CDR1 SGHAT, CDR2 FQNNGV. Trimming pared 2 bases from V and 2 bases from J, leaving 21 bases between. The CDR3 extends over 18 amino acids. The CDR3 loop is CASSLFGRGTRLQETQYF. CDR3 in DNA: TGTGCCAGCAGCTTATTCGGAAGAGGCACGAGACTTCAAGAGACCCAGTACTTC.

The genes are TRBV5-6 and TRBJ2-7; D is perhaps TRBD2 (5 bases). The CDR3 consists of 13 residues. Germline CDR1 is SGHDT and CDR2 is YYEEEE. With 0 bases removed from V and 3 bases from J, the gap between germline ends came to 7 bases. CDR3 loop: CASSLVEGYEQYF. CDR3 nucleotides: TGTGCCAGCAGCTTGGTAGAGGGCTACGAGCAGTACTTC.

The chain joins TRBV9 to TRBJ2-5, with TRBD2 matching over 7 bases. The CDR3 spans 14 residues. Per the germline V gene, CDR1 is SGDLS and CDR2 is YYNGEE. The V segment lost 3 bases and the J segment 3 bases; nucleotides outside the gene matches: 5. The CDR3 protein is CASSAWGGKETQYF. CDR3 sequence (DNA): TGTGCCAGCAGCGCGTGGGGGGGGAAAGAGACCCAGTACTTC.

This clone was seen a single time. J is TRBJ2-7 and V is TRBV7-6, with 8 bases fitting TRBD2. Trimming removed 4 bases from V and 3 bases from J; junction bases left unmatched: 17. There are 18 residues in the CDR3. Germline loops: CDR1 SGHVS, CDR2 FNYEAQ. CDR3 in amino acids: CASSSVPHPTSANYEQYF. CDR3 DNA: TGTGCCAGCAGCTCCGTGCCCCACCCGACTAGCGCGAACTACGAGCAGTACTTC.

This clone was detected only a few times. V gene TRBV5-6 combines with J gene TRBJ1-2, with D tentatively TRBD1 (5 bases). Trimming stripped 4 bases from V and 8 bases from J, with 15 bases between. There are 13 residues in the CDR3. Germline values: CDR1 SGHDT, CDR2 YYEEEE. The CDR3 loop reads CASSPGGGGGYTF. The CDR3 bases are TGTGCCAGCAGCCCGGGGGGGGGAGGCGGCTACACCTTC.

The V and J genes are TRBV25-1 and TRBJ2-1; 7 bases map to TRBD2. Germline lookup yields CDR1 MGHDK and CDR2 SYGVNS. The V and J ends lost 5 bases and 5 bases, in that order; junction bases with no gene match: 12. The CDR3 covers 16 residues. The CDR3 protein is CASSPSWTSEDNEQFF. In DNA form, the CDR3 reads TGTGCCAGCAGTCCCTCATGGACTAGTGAAGACAATGAGCAGTTCTTC.

The chain uses TRBV14 and TRBJ2-5; D is possibly TRBD1 (6 bases). Germline values: CDR1 SGHDN, CDR2 FVKESK. With 3 bases removed from V and 11 bases from J, the gap between germline ends came to 10 bases. The CDR3 sequence is 11 residues long. CDR3 loop: CASSHRQVQYF. The CDR3 DNA follows: TGTGCCAGCAGCCATAGACAGGTTCAGTACTTC.

The chain links TRBV6-5 to TRBJ2-7, with D perhaps TRBD2 (6 bases). CDR1 and CDR2 (germline): MNHEY, SVGAGI. CDR3 length equals 16 residues. V shed 4 bases and J shed 3 bases, with 19 bases lying between them. CDR3 residues: CASSLEGRVRYYEQYF. DNA of the CDR3: TGTGCCAGCAGTTTGGAGGGGCGGGTACGATACTACGAGCAGTACTTC.

This clone was counted once. The chain uses TRBV7-9 and TRBJ2-6; D may be TRBD2 (6 bases). The CDR3 loop spans 19 amino acids. CDR1 is SEHNR and CDR2 is FQNEAQ in the germline V gene (reference sequence). Trimming cost V 2 bases and J 0 bases, with 17 bases left between them. The CDR3, as DNA: TGTGCCAGCAGCTTAAGGCGGGACCCGTCCCGCTCTGGGGCCAACGTCCTGACTTTC. Its protein is CASSLRRDPSRSGANVLTF.

The rearrangement links TRBV9 to TRBJ2-1; D might be TRBD2 (7 bases). The CDR3 extends over 14 amino acids. The germline gives CDR1 SGDLS, CDR2 YYNGEE. V shed 2 bases and J shed 5 bases, with 11 bases lying between them. CDR3 nucleotides: TGTGCCAGCAGCGTTGGGGGGGGCCACAATGAGCAGTTCTTC. Its protein is CASSVGGGHNEQFF.

The chain joins TRBV18 to TRBJ1-5; 9 positions match TRBD1. V trimming: 3 bases; J trimming: 7 bases; junction bases outside the gene matches: 7. The CDR3 runs 15 residues. Germline V gives CDR1 KGHSH, CDR2 LQKENI. The CDR3 region has the DNA TGTGCCAGCTCACCGACAGGGGGTACGGGACAGCCCCAGCATTTT. Amino acids: CASSPTGGTGQPQHF.

The chain employs TRBV9 and TRBJ2-7; no clear D. The CDR3 consists of 14 residues. Germline V gene lookup returns CDR1 SGDLS and CDR2 YYNGEE. The V end lost 0 bases, the J end lost 2 bases, and 9 bases lay between the germline ends. The CDR3 DNA reads as TGTGCCAGCAGCGTAGCCAACAGCCCCTACGAGCAGTACTTC. It encodes CASSVANSPYEQYF.

The genes are TRBV27 and TRBJ2-7; D may be TRBD2 (6 bases). The CDR3 consists of 14 residues. Germline loops: CDR1 MNHEY, CDR2 SMNVEV (reference sequence). Trimming left V 4 bases short and J 3 bases short, with 13 bases between. In DNA form, the CDR3 reads TGTGCCAGCAGTTCCCCGGGACTGGGCTACGAGCAGTACTTC. Translated: CASSSPGLGYEQYF.

This chain uses TRBV4-2 with TRBJ2-7; 11 nucleotides align to TRBD1. J was trimmed by 7 bases and V by 4 bases; bases with no gene match: 9. Germline lookup yields CDR1 LGHNA and CDR2 YNFKEQ. CDR3 length equals 15 residues. CDR3 loop: CASSRGQGAAREQYF. The CDR3, as DNA: TGTGCCAGCAGCCGCGGACAGGGGGCGGCTAGGGAGCAGTACTTC.

In this sample, this clone turned up once. The chain carries TRBV10-2 and TRBJ1-1, with D possibly TRBD1 on 6 matching bases. V was shortened by 6 bases and J by 1 base, with 12 bases between the two germline ends. Germline CDR1 and CDR2: WSHSY and SAAADI. There are 14 residues in the CDR3. The CDR3 reads CASRETGKNTEAFF. In DNA form, the CDR3 reads TGCGCCAGCAGAGAAACAGGGAAGAACACTGAAGCTTTCTTT.

The chain uses TRBV7-8 and TRBJ2-7; tentative D call: TRBD2 (7 bases). Germline V gives CDR1 SGHVS, CDR2 FQNEAQ. The germline V and J ends were trimmed by 5 bases and 3 bases, with 23 bases remaining between them. There are 17 residues in the CDR3. CDR3 coding DNA: TGTGCCAGCAGCACGGGGGGCTGGGTGTCTACGTTCTACGAGCAGTACTTC. This gives the protein CASSTGGWVSTFYEQYF.

V is TRBV5-1 and J is TRBJ2-1, with TRBD2 matching 7 bases. The J segment lost 2 bases and the V segment lost 4 bases, leaving 9 bases of the junction unmatched. The CDR3 covers 16 residues. Germline V gene sequence: CDR1 SGHRS, CDR2 YFSETQ. Here the CDR3 reads CASSSGGEGPYNEQFF. The DNA of the CDR3 is TGCGCCAGCAGCAGTGGGGGGGAGGGCCCCTACAATGAGCAGTTCTTC. The complete variable domain, with remaining parts taken from reference TRBV5-1 and TRBJ2-1, reads KAGVTQTPRYLIKTRGQQVTLSCSPISGHRSVSWYQQTPGQGLQFLFEYFSETQRNKGNFPGRFSGRQFSNSRSEMNVSTLELGDSALYLCASSSGGEGPYNEQFFGPGTRLTVL.

The J gene is TRBJ2-5, the V gene TRBV2; tentatively, D is TRBD2 (6 bases). V lost 2 bases to trimming and J lost 5 bases, with 18 bases between them. Germline V gene data show CDR1 as SNHLY and CDR2 as FYNNEI. There are 16 residues in the CDR3. CDR3 amino acids: CASSESTSGGIETQYF. The CDR3 bases are TGTGCCAGCAGTGAATCGACTAGTGGGGGGATTGAGACCCAGTACTTC.

Points on this clone: The CDR3 carries no conserved terminal phenylalanine or tryptophan, so it likely arises from a read error. The chain employs TRBV5-4 and TRBJ2-7; 13 nucleotides align to TRBD2. The CDR3 is made up of 18 amino acids. Per the germline V gene, CDR1 is SGHNT and CDR2 is YYREEE (reference sequence). The trim removed 0 bases at V and 0 bases at J, leaving 6 bases unmatched. CDR3 amino acids: CASSLDGLAGANSYEQYL. CDR3 coding DNA: TGTGCCAGCAGCTTGGACGGACTAGCGGGAGCAAACTCCTACGAGCAGTACCTC.

This chain uses TRBV11-2 with TRBJ2-5; the D gene is possibly TRBD2 (6 bases). The V end lost 6 bases, the J end lost 5 bases, and 16 bases lay between the germline ends. The CDR3 sequence is 14 residues long. Germline-derived CDR1 and CDR2 are SGHAT and FQNNGV. The DNA of the CDR3 is TGTGCCAGCAGAGCCGGGAGCGTGGTTGAGACCCAGTACTTC. This translates into CASRAGSVVETQYF.